Listed here are 7 T cell receptor beta chains from one sample, sequenced in a study of blood T cell repertoires in COVID-19. The repertoire was sequenced with immunoSEQ multiplex PCR; TCRdb's copy has only in-frame clones and lacks some. Here the sample spans some 96,000 clones, 88% being singletons. Material: peripheral blood. The source is a human donor in a cohort sampled during active COVID-19.

The chain joins TRBV7-2 to TRBJ2-3; D not certain. Germline V gene data show CDR1 as SGHTA and CDR2 as FQGNSA. This CDR3 has 15 amino acids. Trimming stripped 4 bases from V and 0 bases from J, with 11 bases between. Here the CDR3 DNA reads TGTGCCAGCAGCTCGCGACTTACTAGCACAGATACGCAGTATTTT. It translates to CASSSRLTSTDTQYF.

The chain combines TRBV18 with TRBJ1-3, with 7 bases that match TRBD1. Trimming cost V 3 bases and J 0 bases; bases outside gene matches: 8. The CDR3 consists of 17 residues. Germline CDR1 KGHSH, CDR2 LQKENI. Here the CDR3 DNA reads TGTGCCAGCTCACCGACAGGGTTACATGACTCTGGAAACACCATATATTTT. Its translation: CASSPTGLHDSGNTIYF. Full variable domain (rest looked up from reference TRBV18 and TRBJ1-3): NAGVMQNPRHLVRRRGQEARLRCSPMKGHSHVYWYRQLPEEGLKFMVYLQKENIIDESGMPKERFSAEFPKEGPSILRIQQVVRGDSAAYFCASSPTGLHDSGNTIYFGEGSWLTVV.

Remarks on this clone: At one boundary the junction diverges from the germline segment, which might be a read error. V gene TRBV6-1 combines with J gene TRBJ1-2; 8 bases map to TRBD1. The germline gives CDR1 MNHNS, CDR2 SASEGT. This CDR3 region has 13 residues. The CDR3 bases are TGTGCCAGCAGTGAAGCTTGGACAGGGCTTCCCCTCTTC. Its translation: CASSEAWTGLPLF.

The V call is TRBV19, the J call TRBJ1-1; TRBD1 aligns across 7 bases. The CDR3 is made up of 15 amino acids. Germline values: CDR1 LNHDA, CDR2 SQIVND (reference sequence). J gave up 1 base and V 0 bases, and 2 bases lay outside the gene matches. CDR3 in DNA: TGTGCCAGTAGTATAGATCGACAGGGGAACACTGAAGCTTTCTTT. Its protein is CASSIDRQGNTEAFF.

The chain carries TRBV7-3 and TRBJ1-3; 10 nucleotides align to TRBD1. The CDR3 is 20 amino acids. In germline, CDR1 is SGHTA, CDR2 FQGTGA. With V trimmed by 4 bases and J by 0 bases, 15 bases remained unmatched. CDR3 region: CASSWIRWGTGATSGNTIYF. For the CDR3, the DNA is TGTGCCAGCAGCTGGATAAGGTGGGGGACAGGGGCGACCTCTGGAAACACCATATATTTT.

The gene calls are TRBV7-9 and TRBJ2-1; the match to TRBD2 covers 7 bases. The CDR3 has 13 amino acids. Germline V lookup: CDR1 SEHNR, CDR2 FQNEAQ (reference sequence). Germline trimming cut 7 bases from V and 7 bases from J; bases unmatched to any gene: 7. The chain's CDR3 is CASILVGGNEQFF. The CDR3, as DNA: TGTGCCAGCATCCTTGTGGGGGGGAATGAGCAGTTCTTC. The whole variable domain, remainder taken from reference TRBV7-9 and TRBJ2-1, is DTGVSQNPRHKITKRGQNVTFRCDPISEHNRLYWYRQTLGQGPEFLTYFQNEAQLEKSRLLSDRFSAERPKGSFSTLEIQRTEQGDSAMYLCASILVGGNEQFFGPGTRLTVL.

The J gene is TRBJ2-5, the V gene TRBV5-1, with 7 nucleotides matching TRBD1. There are 15 residues in the CDR3. CDR1 and CDR2 from the germline V gene are SGHRS and YFSETQ. V shed 4 bases, J shed 4 bases, and the junction held 10 bases outside the gene matches. The CDR3: CASSLVVTGRETQYF. DNA for the CDR3: TGCGCCAGCAGCCTAGTGGTGACAGGGAGAGAGACCCAGTACTTC.